A single sample is the source of the 3 T cell receptor beta chains below, sequenced in a study of T cell responses to AZD1222 COVID-19 vaccine. Clones were read by immunoSEQ multiplex PCR, and TCRdb kept only the in-frame ones, dropping some. The sample has some 100,000 clones, about 89% seen once; the top ten hold about a sixth. Sample: peripheral blood, taken on day 0 of AZD1222 vaccination. The source is an adult in good health.

The gene calls are TRBV28 and TRBJ2-1; 12 bases map to TRBD1. This CDR3 spans 14 amino acids. V trimming: 3 bases; J trimming: 8 bases; junction bases outside the gene matches: 2. Germline loops: CDR1 MDHEN, CDR2 SYDVKM. The CDR3, as DNA: TGTGCCAGCAGTTTGGGACAGGGGGCGGATGAGCAGTTCTTC. It encodes CASSLGQGADEQFF.

This clone came up a few times. The chain links TRBV29-1 to TRBJ2-2, with no clear D. The length of the CDR3 is 12 residues. Trimming removed 6 bases from V and 3 bases from J, with 8 bases in between. The germline CDR1 and CDR2 sequences are SQVTM and ANQGSEA. CDR3 sequence: CSVPTYTGELFF. The DNA of the CDR3 is TGCAGCGTACCGACATACACCGGGGAGCTGTTTTTT.

The rearrangement links TRBV11-3 to TRBJ2-1; D is perhaps TRBD2 (7 bases). Trimming pared 5 bases from V and 4 bases from J, leaving 12 bases between. The length of the CDR3 is 14 residues. Per germline, CDR1 SGHNT and CDR2 YENEEA. The CDR3 sequence: CASSPGGPYNEQFF. The CDR3 coding sequence is TGTGCCAGCAGCCCCGGGGGGCCGTACAATGAGCAGTTCTTC.